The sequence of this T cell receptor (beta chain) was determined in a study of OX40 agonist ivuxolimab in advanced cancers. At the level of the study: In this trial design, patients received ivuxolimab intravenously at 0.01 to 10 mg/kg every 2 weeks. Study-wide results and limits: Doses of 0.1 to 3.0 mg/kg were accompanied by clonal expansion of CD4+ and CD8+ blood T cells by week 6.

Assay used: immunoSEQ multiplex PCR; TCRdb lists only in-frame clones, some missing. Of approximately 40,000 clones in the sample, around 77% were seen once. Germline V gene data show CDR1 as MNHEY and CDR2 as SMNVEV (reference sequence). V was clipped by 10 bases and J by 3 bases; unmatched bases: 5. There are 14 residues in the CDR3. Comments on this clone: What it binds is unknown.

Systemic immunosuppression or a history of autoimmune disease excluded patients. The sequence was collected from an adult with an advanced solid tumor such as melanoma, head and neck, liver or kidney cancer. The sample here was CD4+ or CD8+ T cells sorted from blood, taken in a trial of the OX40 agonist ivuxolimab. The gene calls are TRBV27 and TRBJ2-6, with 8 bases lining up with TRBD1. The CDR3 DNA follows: TGTGCCACTCAGGGGGCGTATGGGGCCAACGTCCTGACTTTC. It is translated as CATQGAYGANVLTF.